This T cell receptor (beta chain) came from a study of T cells in Graves' hyperthyroidism and ophthalmopathy. The CDR3 is made up of 13 amino acids. Germline lookup yields CDR1 SGDLS and CDR2 YYNGEE. The V and J ends lost 4 bases and 10 bases respectively, with 12 bases between them. Template material for amplifying TCR beta CDR3 regions consisted of RNA transcripts. TCR CDR3 underwent first-round RT-PCR with the HTBI primer set. TCRdb reanalysed the multiplex PCR reads using MiXCR and keeps one entry per CDR3 protein. The sample lists approximately 560,000 distinct CDR3 sequences; under 60% were seen once.

V is TRBV9 and J is TRBJ1-6; D gene uncertain. Sequencing was performed on peripheral blood or thyroid tissue (not recorded which). This sequence originates from a woman aged 18-29 years with Graves' hyperthyroidism. DNA of the CDR3: TGTGCCAGCAGCCAAGAATCGGAATCACCCCTCCACTTT. This encodes CASSQESESPLHF.